This paragraph reports one TCR beta chain. Its target is unknown. V was clipped by 8 bases and J by 4 bases; unmatched bases: 11. The germline V gene has CDR1 DFQATT and CDR2 SNEGSKA (reference sequence). CDR3 length: 14 residues. With random hexamers, roughly 0.45 to 1 ug RNA was reverse transcribed. TCRdb passed the immunoSEQ multiplex PCR reads through MiXCR, listing each CDR3 protein once. The table has 120,000 to 150,000 distinct CDR3 sequences, approximately 93% seen once. The sample originates from a study of CD8 T cells in Susac syndrome. Study-wide results and limits: The authors acknowledged that their TCR sequencing and HLA analysis involved a relatively small number of individuals.

The source of this sequence is a human donor in good health. The sequencing input was CD4+ T cells from PBMCs. The chain is built from TRBV20-1 and TRBJ2-1; 7 bases match TRBD2. CDR3 DNA: TGCAGTTCATGGGGGGGGAGAACGTACAATGAGCAGTTCTTC. This translates into CSSWGGRTYNEQFF.